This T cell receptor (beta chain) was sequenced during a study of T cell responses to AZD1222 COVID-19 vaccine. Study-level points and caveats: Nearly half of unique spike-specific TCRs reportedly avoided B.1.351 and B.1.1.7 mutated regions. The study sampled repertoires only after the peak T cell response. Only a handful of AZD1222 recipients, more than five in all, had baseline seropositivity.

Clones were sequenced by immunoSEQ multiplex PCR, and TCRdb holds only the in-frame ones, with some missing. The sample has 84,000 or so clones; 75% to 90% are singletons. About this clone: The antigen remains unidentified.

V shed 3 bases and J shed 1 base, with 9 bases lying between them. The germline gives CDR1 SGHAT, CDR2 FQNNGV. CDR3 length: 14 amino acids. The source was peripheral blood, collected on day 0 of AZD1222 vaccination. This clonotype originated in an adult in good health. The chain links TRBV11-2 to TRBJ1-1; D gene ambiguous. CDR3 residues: CASSFGLSNTEAFF. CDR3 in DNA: TGTGCCAGCAGCTTTGGACTTTCGAACACTGAAGCTTTCTTT. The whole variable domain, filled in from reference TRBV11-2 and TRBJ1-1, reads EAGVAQSPRYKIIEKRQSVAFWCNPISGHATLYWYQQILGQGPKLLIQFQNNGVVDDSQLPKDRFSAERLKGVDSTLKIQPAKLEDSAVYLCASSFGLSNTEAFFGQGTRLTVV.